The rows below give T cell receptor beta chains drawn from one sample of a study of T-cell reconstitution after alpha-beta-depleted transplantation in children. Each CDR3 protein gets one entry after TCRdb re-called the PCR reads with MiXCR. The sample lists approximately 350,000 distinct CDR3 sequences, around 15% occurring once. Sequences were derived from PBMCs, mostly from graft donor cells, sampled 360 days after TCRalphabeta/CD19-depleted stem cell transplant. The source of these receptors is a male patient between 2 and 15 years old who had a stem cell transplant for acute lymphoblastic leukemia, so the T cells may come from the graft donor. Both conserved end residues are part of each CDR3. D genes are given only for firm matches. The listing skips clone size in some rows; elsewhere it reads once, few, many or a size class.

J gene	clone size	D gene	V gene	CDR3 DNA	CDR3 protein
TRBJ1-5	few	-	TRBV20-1	TGCAGTGCTAGGCCTGGGGCAGGTAATCAGCCCCAGCATTTT	CSARPGAGNQPQHF
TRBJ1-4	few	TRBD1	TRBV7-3	TGTGCCAGCAGCGATGACAGGGCTAAGGACGAAAAACTGTTTTTT	CASSDDRAKDEKLFF
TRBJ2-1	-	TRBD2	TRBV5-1	TGCGCCAGCAGCTCCGGGACTAGCGGGAGTGCGCAGTTCTTC	CASSSGTSGSAQFF
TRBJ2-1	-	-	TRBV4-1	TGCGCCAGCAGGCAACAGGGATACAATGAGCAGTTCTTC	CASRQQGYNEQFF
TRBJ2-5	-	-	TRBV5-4	TGTGCCAGCAGCTTGGGACAGAACCAAGAGACCCAGTACTTC	CASSLGQNQETQYF
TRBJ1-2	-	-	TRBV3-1	TGTGCCAGCACCCAGCAGGTTTACTATGGCTACACCTTC	CASTQQVYYGYTF
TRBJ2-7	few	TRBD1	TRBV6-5	TGTGCCAGCAGTTACTCGGGCGGGACAGGGCCTACTAACTACGAGCAGTACTTC	CASSYSGGTGPTNYEQYF
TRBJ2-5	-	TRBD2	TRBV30	TGTGCCTGGAATAGAATAGCGGGAGGAGAGACCCAGTACTTC	CAWNRIAGGETQYF
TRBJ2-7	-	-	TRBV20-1	TGCAGCGCCCGTGATCAGGACGGTCTCCTAGGTTCCTACGAGCAGTACTTC	CSARDQDGLLGSYEQYF
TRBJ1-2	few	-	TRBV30	TGTGCCTGGAGTGTACTTGGCAGAGGAACCGGCTACACCTTC	CAWSVLGRGTGYTF
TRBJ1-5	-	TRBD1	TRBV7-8	TGTGCCAGCAGCTCCGGGACAGGGAGCAATCAGCCCCAGCATTTT	CASSSGTGSNQPQHF
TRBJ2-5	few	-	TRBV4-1	TGCGCCAGCAGCCAAGACGGGGGTCGAGAGACCCAGTACTTC	CASSQDGGRETQYF
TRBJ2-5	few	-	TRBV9	TGTGCCAGCAGCCCAAGGGTGGGGTGGACCCAGTACTTC	CASSPRVGWTQYF
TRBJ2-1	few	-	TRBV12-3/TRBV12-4	TGTGCCAGCAGTTTAGGTCTGGCAGACCCTATCTATGAGCAGTTCTTC	CASSLGLADPIYEQFF
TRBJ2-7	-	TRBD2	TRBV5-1	TGCGCCAGCAGGGGAACTAGCGGCTACGAGCAGTACTTC	CASRGTSGYEQYF
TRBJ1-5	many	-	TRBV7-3	TGTGCCAGCAGCTTAACGCGAGCAGGGGATTGGTCGAGTCAGCCCCAGCATTTT	CASSLTRAGDWSSQPQHF
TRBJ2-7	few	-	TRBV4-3	TGCGCCAGCAGCCAAGACGGGACACCCTACGAGCAGTACTTC	CASSQDGTPYEQYF
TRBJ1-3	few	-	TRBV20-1	TGCAGTGCTAGAGATCCGAGCTCTGGAAACACCATATATTTT	CSARDPSSGNTIYF
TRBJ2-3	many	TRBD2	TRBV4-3	TGCGCCAGCAGCCAAGATACTAGCGGGAGTGCAGATACGCAGTATTTT	CASSQDTSGSADTQYF
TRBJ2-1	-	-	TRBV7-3	TGTGCCAGCAGCTTTGGGCAGGTCAATGAGCAGTTCTTC	CASSFGQVNEQFF